Sequencing of this T cell receptor (beta chain) was carried out in a study of T cell responses to AZD1222 COVID-19 vaccine. Profiled with immunoSEQ multiplex PCR; TCRdb holds only in-frame clones, not every one. The sample carries about 150,000 clones, roughly 90% recorded once. Germline CDR1 MDHEN, CDR2 SYDVKM. This CDR3 has 18 residues. V was clipped by 2 bases and J by 4 bases; unmatched bases: 12. This sequence originates from an adult in good health. The sequences come from peripheral blood, collected on day 0 of AZD1222 vaccination. V and J are TRBV28 and TRBJ2-3, with TRBD2 identical over 10 bases. This chain's CDR3 is CASSLRLDSGGTPDTQYF. The CDR3 nucleotides are TGTGCCAGCAGTTTACGTTTAGATAGCGGGGGGACCCCAGATACGCAGTATTTT.